Below, 4 T cell receptor beta chains from the same sample are listed, as sequenced in a study of OX40 agonist ivuxolimab in advanced cancers. This table comes from immunoSEQ multiplex PCR, and its TCRdb copy is limited to in-frame clones, with some not included. The table records 60,000 or so clones, more than 75% of them present only once. The input for sequencing was CD4+ or CD8+ T cells sorted from blood, taken in a trial of the OX40 agonist ivuxolimab. These receptors were collected from an adult with an advanced solid tumor such as melanoma, head and neck, liver or kidney cancer.

The V gene is TRBV6-5, the J gene TRBJ2-3, with unresolved D. The CDR3 consists of 12 residues. Trimming cost V 3 bases and J 6 bases, with 7 bases left between them. Germline CDR1 and CDR2: MNHEY and SVGAGI. CDR3 loop: CASSYQSDTQYF. In DNA, the CDR3 is TGTGCCAGCAGTTATCAGTCGGATACGCAGTATTTT.

The chain links TRBV30 to TRBJ1-4; D gene ambiguous. The CDR3 is made up of 12 amino acids. Germline values: CDR1 GTSNPN, CDR2 SVGIG (reference sequence). V lost 1 base to trimming and J lost 4 bases, with 4 bases between them. The CDR3 spells CAWSDLNEKLFF. The CDR3 DNA reads TGTGCCTGGAGTGACCTTAATGAAAAACTGTTTTTT. The full variable domain, rest sourced from reference TRBV30 and TRBJ1-4, is SQTIHQWPATLVQPVGSPLSLECTVEGTSNPNLYWYRQAAGRGLQLLFYSVGIGQISSEVPQNLSASRPQDRQFILSSKKLLLSDSGFYLCAWSDLNEKLFFGSGTQLSVL.

The chain joins TRBV6-5 to TRBJ2-2; D is perhaps TRBD2 (7 bases). In germline, CDR1 is MNHEY, CDR2 SVGAGI. The CDR3 has 14 amino acids. The germline V and J ends were trimmed by 7 bases and 5 bases, with 14 bases remaining between them. The CDR3 nucleotides are TGTGCCAGCAAGGCGGGGGCCTTAACCGGGGAGCTGTTTTTT. This encodes CASKAGALTGELFF.

The chain has TRBV5-1 and TRBJ1-2; 9 nucleotides align to TRBD1. The CDR3 runs to 15 residues. The germline V gene encodes CDR1 SGHRS and CDR2 YFSETQ. Trimming took 4 bases from V and 5 from J; bases not matched to a gene: 9. CDR3 sequence reads: CASSPPEDRGYGYTF. CDR3 sequence (DNA): TGCGCCAGCAGCCCACCGGAGGACAGGGGATATGGCTACACCTTC.